This TCR beta chain appears in the sequencing data of a study of blood T cell repertoires in COVID-19. There are 15 residues in the CDR3. V was cut by 0 bases and J by 5 bases, with 10 bases left in between. Per the germline V gene, CDR1 is MNHEY and CDR2 is SVGAGI. Authors' processing steps: Amplification with reference gene primers provided the estimates of nucleated cell counts. Clones were read by immunoSEQ multiplex PCR, and TCRdb kept only the in-frame ones, dropping some. The DNA was the basis for D and trimming; V, J and clone size are from that table. This sample carries a few hundred thousand clones, less than 90% of them seen once, and the ten largest clones take about 4.7%.

This TCR derives from a woman aged 25 to 39 who had been exposed to COVID-19. The source material was PBMCs or T cells enriched from blood (not recorded which). The chain has TRBV6-5 and TRBJ1-4; D is unresolved. The CDR3 sequence is CASSYSGERNEKLFF. The CDR3 nucleotides read TGTGCCAGCAGTTACTCTGGAGAACGAAATGAAAAACTGTTTTTT.